This TCR beta chain appears in the sequencing data of a study of blood T cell repertoires in COVID-19. About the research overall: Samples came from the United States, Italy and Spain, spanning acute and convalescent COVID-19. PBMCs, B-cell-depleted T cells, or T cells provided the cDNA or gDNA that made up the material.

The sample holds a few counts of this clone. Trimming left V 6 bases short and J 0 bases short, with 18 bases between. CDR1 and CDR2 from the germline V gene are LNHDA and SQIVND (reference sequence). CDR3 length: 16 residues. The method was immunoSEQ multiplex PCR; TCRdb's version includes in-frame clones alone and lacks a portion of them. The table has just over 200,000 clones, around 81% seen once. Sequencing was done on a sample of peripheral blood. The clonotype was recovered from a woman aged 70-85 years with acute or convalescent COVID-19. The chain joins TRBV19 to TRBJ2-7; unclear D gene. The CDR3 spells CASSSQRARSSYEQYF. The CDR3 DNA follows: TGTGCCAGTAGCTCTCAAAGAGCGAGGAGCTCCTACGAGCAGTACTTC.